This T cell receptor beta chain was found in a study of T cells after yellow fever vaccination. General study findings and limits: Most clones from primary vaccination resurfaced after the booster (nearly 97% CD4, less than 90% CD8). The study found a weaker secondary response that peaked faster, day 5 versus 15. Among all clonotypes, a small share was observed in both CD4 and CD8 compartments.

The CDR3 is 15 amino acids. The V end lost 3 bases, the J end lost 12 bases, and 24 bases lay between the germline ends. Germline lookup yields CDR1 DFQATT and CDR2 SNEGSKA (reference sequence). Template-switching 5'RACE yielded the TCR cDNA; a universal primer site and UMIs were added in the process. From the 5' RACE reads, TCRdb called clonotypes with MiXCR, one entry per CDR3 protein. The sample yields some 560,000 distinct CDR3 sequences, less than 20% seen once. This clonotype was detected only a few times. Antigen: not known. This receptor was obtained from a man between 18 and 35 years old who received the YFV17D yellow fever vaccine. Sequences were derived from PBMCs, sampled about 5 days after the first yellow fever vaccination. The rearrangement joins TRBV20-1 to TRBJ2-4; D is perhaps TRBD2 (5 bases). DNA of the CDR3: TGCAGTGCTAGGCCGGTAGGGTCCACAATCGGGAATCAGTACTTC. This codes for CSARPVGSTIGNQYF.